This T cell receptor beta chain was recovered during a study of T-cell memory formation after mild COVID-19. General study results and limits: Clones that contracted from day 15 to 85 had balanced CD4/CD8; later expanders were CD4+ biased. Memory from before infection featured some responding clones, which suggests cross-reactive memory joined.

In regard to this clonotype: The target antigen is unknown.

The V end was cut by 0 bases, the J end by 6 bases, with 15 bases between. Germline CDR1 reads MGHDK; CDR2 reads SYGVNS. The CDR3 is 15 amino acids. Constant-segment primers and 5'RACE yielded cDNA libraries for TCR alpha and TCR beta, each carrying sample barcodes and UMIs. TCRdb reprocessed the 5' RACE reads via MiXCR and lists one record per CDR3 protein. This sample has 550,000 to 650,000 distinct CDR3 sequences, with 15% to 20% found just once. The TCR originated in an adult woman who had mild COVID-19 (a few samples of this study predate the infection). Cell type and time point are not known. This chain joins TRBV25-1 and TRBJ2-7; D gene ambiguous. Sequencing used PBMCs or a T cell subset sorted from them (not recorded which). The CDR3, as DNA: TGTGCCAGCAGTGAATACGTATCACAGTCCAGCGAGCAGTACTTC. Translation: CASSEYVSQSSEQYF.